This is a list of T cell receptor beta chains from one sample in a study of control samples from healthy donors and cancer patients. Produced via immunoSEQ multiplex PCR; TCRdb's table is partial and in-frame only. The sample lists approximately 160,000 clones, more than 85% occurring once. Sequenced sample: blood. All receptors derive from a woman aged 40 to 50 in good health. CDR3s include the opening cysteine and the closing phenylalanine or tryptophan. A D gene is named only where the DNA matches it firmly.

TRBV5-1	NA	TRBJ1-6	TGCGCCAGCAGCTTGTCGGGCCTCGACTCACCCCTCCACTTT	CASSLSGLDSPLHF
TRBV13	NA	TRBJ2-1	TGTGCCAGCAGCCCCGACAGGCACAATGAGCAGTTCTTC	CASSPDRHNEQFF
TRBV5-5	TRBD1	TRBJ1-2	TGTGCCAGCAGCTTGGGGGACAGCCCATATGGCTACACCTTC	CASSLGDSPYGYTF
TRBV12-3/TRBV12-4	TRBD1	TRBJ1-1	TGTGCCAGCAGTACCGGACAGGGAGGGGTAGCTTTCTTT	CASSTGQGGVAFF
TRBV5-1	NA	TRBJ2-2	TGCGCCAGCAGCTTTTTCGGGGAAGACACCGGGGAGCTGTTTTTT	CASSFFGEDTGELFF
TRBV7-9	NA	TRBJ2-7	TGTGCCAGCAGCCCGCCTGCCCCCGGGACATCCAACGAGCAGTACTTC	CASSPPAPGTSNEQYF
TRBV12-5	NA	TRBJ1-6	TGTGCTAGTGGTTCCGAGTTGAATTCACCCCTCCACTTT	CASGSELNSPLHF
TRBV27	NA	TRBJ1-1	TGTGCCAGCAGTTTAAATGGAAGTCCGAACACTGAAGCTTTCTTT	CASSLNGSPNTEAFF
TRBV7-9	NA	TRBJ2-1	TGTGCCAGCGGGGGAACACTTAATGAGCAGTTCTTC	CASGGTLNEQFF
TRBV19	NA	TRBJ1-5	TGTGCCAGTAGTATCACTCCGGACGTAAGCAATCAGCCCCAGCATTTT	CASSITPDVSNQPQHF
TRBV28	TRBD1	TRBJ1-1	TGTGCCAGCACCATTCCAGGGGGCTACACTGAAGCTTTCTTT	CASTIPGGYTEAFF
TRBV5-4	NA	TRBJ1-2	TGTGCCAGCAGCTTGGACAGGGATGCCGGCTACACCTTC	CASSLDRDAGYTF
TRBV18	NA	TRBJ1-1	TGTGCCAGCTCACCCAGAATGAACACTGAAGCTTTCTTT	CASSPRMNTEAFF
TRBV12-5	NA	TRBJ1-1	TGTGCTAGCCGCCGGGGGCAGGGTTCGGGGTCCACACACACTGAAGCTTTCTTT	CASRRGQGSGSTHTEAFF
TRBV9	TRBD1	TRBJ2-1	TGTGCCAGCAGCGTAGATGACGGGGACAGGGGCTACAATGAGCAGTTCTTC	CASSVDDGDRGYNEQFF
TRBV12-3/TRBV12-4	NA	TRBJ2-5	TGTGCCAGCAGTTTCAGGCCCTTTGAGACCCAGTACTTC	CASSFRPFETQYF
TRBV19	NA	TRBJ2-1	TGTGCCAGTAGTCCACACATTATCGGCAACAATGAGCAGTTCTTC	CASSPHIIGNNEQFF
TRBV15	TRBD2	TRBJ2-7	TGTGCCACCAGCAGAGCCTCCACGGGGGGGACCTACGAGCAGTACTTC	CATSRASTGGTYEQYF
TRBV24-1	NA	TRBJ1-2	TGTGCCACCAGGTCTCTTGGAGGGGACTATGGCTACACCTTC	CATRSLGGDYGYTF
TRBV5-1	NA	TRBJ2-1	TGCGCCAGCAGCGCGCCCCCGGGAACCTACAATGAGCAGTTCTTC	CASSAPPGTYNEQFF
TRBV28	NA	TRBJ1-5	TGTGCCAGCAGTTTGCTAGGGGCCGGGATTCAGCCCCAGCATTTT	CASSLLGAGIQPQHF
TRBV7-9	NA	TRBJ2-7	TGTGCCAGCAGCTCCGGGGCCCCCTACGAGCAGTACTTC	CASSSGAPYEQYF
TRBV13	NA	TRBJ2-1	TGTGCCAGCAGACGACAGAGCTCCTACAATGAGCAGTTCTTC	CASRRQSSYNEQFF
TRBV19	NA	TRBJ1-1	TGTGCCAGTAGTATAACCCGGAACACTGAAGCTTTCTTT	CASSITRNTEAFF
TRBV11-2	TRBD1	TRBJ1-4	TGTGCCAGCAGCCAAGGACAGGTCAGGGATGAAAAACTGTTTTTT	CASSQGQVRDEKLFF